This TCR beta chain comes out of a study of human T cells and chemical hapten exposure. MiXCR, run by TCRdb on the RACE reads, gives a single entry per CDR3 protein. Of about 260,000 distinct CDR3 sequences listed, roughly 8.9% are singletons. Described time point: pre-sensitization, week 0. Treatment of the sample: therapeutic diphenylcyclopropenone sensitization with weekly scalp DPC. The germline CDR1 and CDR2 sequences are SGHRS and YFSETQ. V was cut by 5 bases and J by 0 bases, with 15 bases left in between. CDR3 size: 15 residues. The chain couples TRBV5-1 to TRBJ2-7; tentative D call: TRBD1 (6 bases). The receptor was derived from a woman aged 35 to 49 with alopecia areata. Some clones in this sample may be carry-over from other donors' samples. Specimen: whole blood, collected in connection with sensitization to the hapten diphenylcyclopropenone (DPC). For the CDR3, the DNA is TGCGCCAGCAGTTTTGGTGACAGGTACTCCTACGAGCAGTACTTC. Its protein is CASSFGDRYSYEQYF.